The 14 T cell receptor beta chains given below trace back to one sample, sequenced in a study of regulatory T cells in long-lasting Graves disease listed by TCRdb under 2021. Interpreted using the paper, the time point label stands for: persistent/refractory GD, antithyroid drugs over 5 years with positive TRAb. For both TCR sequencing and RNA sequencing, RNA was extracted from PBMCs using TRIzol. The library was obtained by multiplex PCR. Sequencing instrument: Illumina HiSeq 4000. To build TCR beta libraries, CDR3 regions were amplified by Arm-PCR using iRepertoire HTBI primers. In-frame beta chains were kept once TCRdb had trimmed the public reads at Q25 with fastp and called clones with MiXCR. Each entry merges the rows of one CDR3 protein and shows their most common DNA and genes. This sample has more than 350,000 distinct CDR3 sequences in its table, and 20% to 25% of those were observed once. The ten largest clonotypes hold 13% to 15% of the sample.

The specimen comprised peripheral blood mononuclear cells (PBMCs), sampled when the disease was refractory, from a patient treated with antithyroid drugs. Source of these receptors: a female donor with Graves disease.

On this clonotype: A clone one base away is much larger, so this may be a read error. V is TRBV28 and J is TRBJ1-4, with D possibly matching TRBD1 (6 bases). CDR1 is MDHEN, CDR2 SYDVKM, per germline. V lost 10 bases and J lost 7, with 16 bases in between. The length of the CDR3 is 13 residues. In DNA, the CDR3 is TGTGCCACATGGACAGACATCATTGAAAAACTGTTTTTT. This sequence encodes CATWTDIIEKLFF.

Many counts were recorded for this clonotype. The CDR3 nucleotides read TGTGCCAGCAGCGTTGTAGGGTACGAGCAGTACTTC. It is translated as CASSVVGYEQYF. The V call is TRBV28, the J call TRBJ2-7; D gene ambiguous. Between the trimmed V and J ends, which lost 6 bases and 4 bases, there was a span of 10 bases. This CDR3 spans 12 amino acids. The germline gives CDR1 MDHEN, CDR2 SYDVKM.

This clonotype was counted many times. The gene calls are TRBV9 and TRBJ2-7; a possible D gene is TRBD1 (5 bases). CDR3 length equals 13 residues. Germline V lookup: CDR1 SGDLS, CDR2 YYNGEE. Trimming took 4 bases from V and 5 from J, leaving 13 bases between them. The CDR3 spells CASSFSPRDEQYF. CDR3 nucleotides: TGTGCCAGCAGCTTTAGCCCCAGGGACGAGCAGTACTTC.

This clonotype was counted ten times or more. The chain combines TRBV2 with TRBJ2-7; 9 positions agree with TRBD1. V lost 6 bases and J lost 1; bases outside the gene matches: 4. This CDR3 is built from 14 residues. Germline CDR1 is SNHLY and CDR2 is FYNNEI. CDR3 amino acids: CASRGQGSSYEQYF. CDR3 DNA sequence: TGTGCCAGCAGAGGACAGGGGTCATCCTACGAGCAGTACTTC.

This clonotype was detected a few times. CDR3 region: CSVTFGTGRNNSPLHF. Here the CDR3 DNA reads TGCAGCGTTACTTTTGGGACAGGGCGAAATAATTCACCCCTCCACTTT. V usage is TRBV29-1 and J usage is TRBJ1-6; 9 bases are a match to TRBD1. In germline, CDR1 is SQVTM, CDR2 ANQGSEA. This CDR3 region has 16 residues. V trimming: 5 bases; J trimming: 5 bases; junction bases outside the gene matches: 10.

On this clonotype itself: A clone one base away is much larger, so this may be a read error. The CDR3 spells CASSWGLYEQYF. CDR3 DNA sequence: TGTGCCAGCAGCTGGGGCCTCTACGAGCAGTACTTC. The chain carries TRBV7-8 and TRBJ2-7; D is perhaps TRBD1 (5 bases). This CDR3 spans 12 amino acids. Deletions cut 4 bases from V and 3 bases from J, with 7 bases between. Germline lookup yields CDR1 SGHVS and CDR2 FQNEAQ. The full variable domain, with the rest looked up from reference TRBV7-8 and TRBJ2-7, is GAGVSQSPRYKVAKRGQDVALRCDPISGHVSLFWYQQALGQGPEFLTYFQNEAQLDKSGLPSDRFFAERPEGSVSTLKIQRTQQEDSAVYLCASSWGLYEQYFGPGTRLTVT.

This clonotype was seen a few times. The CDR3 bases are TGTGCCAGCAGAGAGGTGAGGGCCAATGAAAAACTGTTTTTT. Its translation: CASREVRANEKLFF. The chain recombines TRBV6-2 or TRBV6-3 with TRBJ1-4; D gene uncertain. CDR3 length: 14 amino acids. Germline CDR1 and CDR2: MNHEY and SVGEGT. The V gene lost 6 bases and the J gene lost 5 bases, with 13 bases spanning the gap.

This clonotype has just a few counts. This chain joins TRBV20-1 and TRBJ2-5, with 9 bases identical to TRBD1. The germline gives CDR1 DFQATT, CDR2 SNEGSKA (reference sequence). The CDR3 consists of 14 residues. Trimming cost V 4 bases and J 4 bases; bases outside gene matches: 7. CDR3 region: CSATTGGLRETQYF. Written as DNA, the CDR3 is TGCAGTGCTACTACAGGGGGCTTAAGAGAGACCCAGTACTTC.

This clonotype was detected many times. The J gene is TRBJ1-1, the V gene TRBV12-3 or TRBV12-4; D not certain. The CDR3 sequence is 14 residues long. Trimming left V 6 bases short and J 5 bases short, with 16 bases between. In DNA form, the CDR3 reads TGTGCCAGCAGAAGGGATTGGGAGCCGACTGAAGCTTTCTTT. Encoded protein: CASRRDWEPTEAFF.

This clonotype occurred many times. The V call is TRBV6-1, the J call TRBJ2-4, with 8 bases that match TRBD2. CDR1 MNHNS and CDR2 SASEGT come from the germline V gene. The J segment lost 0 bases and the V segment lost 5 bases, leaving 6 bases of the junction unmatched. This CDR3 region has 16 residues. CDR3 region: CASSTRGGLAKNIQYF. DNA of the CDR3: TGTGCCAGCAGTACCCGGGGGGGTTTAGCCAAAAACATTCAGTACTTC.

The CDR3 DNA follows: TGTGCCAGCAGTGAGGACCGGAGCTCCTACGAGCAGTACTTC. Encoded protein: CASSEDRSSYEQYF. The rearrangement joins TRBV6-1 to TRBJ2-7, with D uncertain. Looked up from germline, CDR1 is MNHNS and CDR2 is SASEGT. The CDR3 consists of 14 residues. V lost 3 bases and J 0 bases, leaving 9 bases between the germline ends.

This clonotype was detected many times. The genes are TRBV2 and TRBJ1-2, with a possible D match to TRBD1 (5 bases). The CDR3 loop spans 13 amino acids. Deletions cut 10 bases from V and 8 bases from J, with 20 bases between. Looked up from germline, CDR1 is SNHLY and CDR2 is FYNNEI. The CDR3 loop is CAIKRISGYGYTF. The CDR3 nucleotides are TGTGCCATTAAGAGGATATCAGGGTACGGCTACACCTTC.

This clonotype was seen ten or more times. The gene calls are TRBV6-1 and TRBJ2-2; D gene uncertain. The CDR3 covers 14 residues. V was shortened by 5 bases and J by 2 bases, with 9 bases between the two germline ends. The germline CDR1 and CDR2 sequences are MNHNS and SASEGT. This chain's CDR3 is CASSQGYNTGELFF. In DNA, the CDR3 is TGTGCCAGCAGTCAAGGCTATAACACCGGGGAGCTGTTTTTT.

The sample holds a few counts of this clonotype. A much larger clone differs from this one at a single base, so this may be a read error. J is TRBJ2-7 and V is TRBV5-6; a possible D gene is TRBD1 (5 bases). The CDR3 has 12 amino acids. CDR1 is SGHDT and CDR2 is YYEEEE in the germline V gene. Trimming took 4 bases from V and 2 from J, leaving 7 bases between them. The CDR3 sequence is CASSEDTYEQYF. The CDR3 DNA reads as TGTGCCAGCAGCGAGGACACCTACGAGCAGTACTTC.